This T cell receptor beta chain was captured in a study of blood T cell repertoires in COVID-19. Study background: From the United States, Italy and Spain came samples of acute and convalescent COVID-19. In each case, the material was cDNA or gDNA derived from T cells, B-cell-depleted T cells, or PBMCs.

The authors' processing: Estimation of nucleated cell counts relied on the amplification of reference gene primers. Sequenced by immunoSEQ multiplex PCR; TCRdb stores in-frame clones only, minus some. Clone size and V and J calls were adopted from that table, with D and trimming inferred from the DNA. The data hold approximately 89,000 clones, with 81% observed a single time. Trimming removed 4 bases from V and 5 bases from J, with 20 bases in between. This CDR3 is built from 17 residues. CDR1 is ENHRY and CDR2 is SYGVKD in the germline V gene. The sequence was obtained from a human donor in a cohort sampled during active COVID-19. The chain combines TRBV10-3 with TRBJ2-2; weak D call: TRBD1 (5 bases). Sequenced material: peripheral blood. As DNA, the CDR3 is TGTGCCATCAGTGGCCCACCAGGCAGGGAAGGGACCGGGGAGCTGTTTTTT. It is translated as CAISGPPGREGTGELFF.